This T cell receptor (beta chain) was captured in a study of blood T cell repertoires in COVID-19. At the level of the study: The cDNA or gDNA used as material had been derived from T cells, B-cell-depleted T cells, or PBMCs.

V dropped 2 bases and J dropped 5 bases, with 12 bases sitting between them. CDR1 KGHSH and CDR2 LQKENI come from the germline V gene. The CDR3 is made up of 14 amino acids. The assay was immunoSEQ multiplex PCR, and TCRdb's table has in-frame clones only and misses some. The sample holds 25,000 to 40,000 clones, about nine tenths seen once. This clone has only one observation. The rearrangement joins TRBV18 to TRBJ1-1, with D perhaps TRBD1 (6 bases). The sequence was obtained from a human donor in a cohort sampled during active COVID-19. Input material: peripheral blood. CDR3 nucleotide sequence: TGTGCCAGCTCACCATCAGGGGCGAGGACTGAAGCTTTCTTT. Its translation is CASSPSGARTEAFF.